In this sample, the clone carrying this T cell receptor (beta chain) turned up once. The antigen is unknown. From germline, CDR1 is SEHNR and CDR2 FQNEAQ (reference sequence). V was shortened by 1 base and J by 4 bases, with 7 bases between the two germline ends. The CDR3 sequence is 13 residues long. This entry is derived from a study of CD8 T cells in acute hepatitis C reinfection. Findings and caveats of the study: Preferential TRBV04 and TRBV06 usage appeared in all groups and was not explained by the naive pool. Follow-up repertoires were missing for chronically infected subjects.

This table comes from immunoSEQ multiplex PCR, and its TCRdb copy is limited to in-frame clones, with some not included. The data contain tens of thousands of clones, approximately 87% of them singletons. Documented time point: naive CD8 control sorted from an acute-time-point sample. Montreal Hepatitis C Cohort donors who inject drugs were seen every 3 months. V and J are TRBV7-9 and TRBJ1-2, with D unresolved. Sequencing was carried out using naive CD8+ T cells from PBMCs. The receptor was derived from a man aged 25-45 years with chronic hepatitis C. The DNA of the CDR3 is TGTGCCAGCAGCTTAGGGCCCCTCTATGGCTACACCTTC. This codes for CASSLGPLYGYTF.